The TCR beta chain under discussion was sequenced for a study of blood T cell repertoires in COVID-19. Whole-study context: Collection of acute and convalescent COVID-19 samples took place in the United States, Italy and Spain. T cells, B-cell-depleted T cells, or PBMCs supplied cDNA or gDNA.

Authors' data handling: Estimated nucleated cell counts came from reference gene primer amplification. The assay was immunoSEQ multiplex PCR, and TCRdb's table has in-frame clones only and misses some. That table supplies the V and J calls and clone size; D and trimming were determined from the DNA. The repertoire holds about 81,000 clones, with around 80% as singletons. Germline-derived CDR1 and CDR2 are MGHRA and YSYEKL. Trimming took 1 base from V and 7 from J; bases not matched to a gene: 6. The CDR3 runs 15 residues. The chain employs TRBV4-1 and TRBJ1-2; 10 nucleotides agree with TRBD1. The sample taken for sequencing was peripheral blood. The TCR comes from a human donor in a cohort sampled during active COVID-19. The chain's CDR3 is CASSQGQGAVGGYTF. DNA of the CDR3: TGCGCCAGCAGCCAAGGACAGGGGGCGGTGGGTGGCTACACCTTC.